The entry below gives a single T cell receptor (beta chain) sequence along with its context. This table comes from immunoSEQ multiplex PCR, and its TCRdb copy is limited to in-frame clones, with some not included. The table shows roughly 260,000 clones, with 80% to 90% occurring only once. The CDR3 consists of 16 residues. With 3 bases removed from V and 0 bases from J, the gap between germline ends came to 14 bases. CDR1 is MGHRA and CDR2 is YSYEKL in the germline V gene. The sample originates from a study of blood T cell repertoires in COVID-19. Study information: COVID-19 samples, acute and convalescent, were from the United States, Italy and Spain. The analysed material was cDNA or gDNA that came from T cells, B-cell-depleted T cells, or PBMCs.

This TCR derives from a woman aged 40 to 55 with acute or convalescent COVID-19. V and J are TRBV4-1 and TRBJ1-1, with D possibly matching TRBD1 (5 bases). The sample taken for sequencing was peripheral blood. The CDR3 coding sequence is TGCGCCAGCAGCCACATTCAGGGAGGGGTGAACACTGAAGCTTTCTTT. Translated: CASSHIQGGVNTEAFF.